This TCR beta chain was sequenced for a study of cytomegalovirus exposure and HLA in healthy donors. Study-level findings and limits: TCR beta sequences reportedly predicted most subjects' HLA-A and HLA-B alleles accurately.

PCR primers comprised 60 Vbeta and 13 Jbeta primers. TCRdb's table, derived via immunoSEQ multiplex PCR, lists solely in-frame clones and lacks some. Of about 190,000 clones listed, around four fifths are singletons. The V gene end was trimmed by 0 bases and the J gene end by 8 bases; junction bases not matched to a gene: 10. The CDR3 has 16 amino acids. CDR1 is SGDLS and CDR2 is YYNGEE in the germline V gene. With respect to this clone: Its cognate antigen is unknown.

Every donor was a healthy person donating bone marrow. Sequencing used PBMCs. V is TRBV9 and J is TRBJ2-1; 8 nucleotides line up with TRBD1. The TCR sequence derives from a middle-aged man in good health and CMV-seropositive. CDR3 in amino acids: CASSVGDSGQGDEQFF. For the CDR3, the DNA is TGTGCCAGCAGCGTAGGGGATAGCGGACAGGGCGATGAGCAGTTCTTC.